This T cell receptor (beta chain) was captured in a study of molecular identifiers for immune sequencing clone quantification. In germline, CDR1 is SEHNR, CDR2 FQNEAQ (reference sequence). The CDR3 consists of 11 residues. TCRdb processed the PCR reads anew with MiXCR; each CDR3 protein has one entry. This table has over 600,000 distinct CDR3 sequences, 20% appearing once. Worth noting for this clonotype: At one of its ends the junction is not consistent with the germline gene, which may arise from a read error.

The rearrangement links TRBV7-9 to TRBJ2-3; TRBD1 is a possible D gene (5 bases). Material for sequencing was naive CD8+ T cells from blood, with Jurkat cell RNA spiked in. Stated subset: FACS-sorted CD8+CD4-CCR7+CD45RA+ naive T cells. This receptor was obtained from a human donor in good health. Some libraries in this study had Jurkat cell RNA spiked in. The CDR3 is CASRRTGTQYF. In nucleotides, the CDR3 is TGTGCCAGCAGGCGAACAGGTACGCAGTATTTT.